This TCR beta chain is drawn from a study of cytomegalovirus exposure and HLA in healthy donors. General study results and limits: That first-cohort TCR clusters tended to co-occur in the 95 to 150 validation repertoires was found in a later analysis. The study labeled under 200 TCR beta chains cytomegalovirus-associated. In vitro data verified a few CMV-associated chains as specific for CMV antigens.

In regard to this clone: Its antigen remains unidentified.

While the first cohort had around 700 subjects, the donors belonged to the separate validation cohort of 120 subjects. The CDR3 spans 16 residues. With 3 bases clipped from V and 3 bases from J, the junction kept 7 bases outside the gene matches. CDR1 and CDR2 (germline): SGDLS, YYNGEE. Some clones are missing from TCRdb's copy, which holds only in-frame ones; the method was immunoSEQ multiplex PCR. The data contain about 140,000 clones, just over 85% of them singletons. The specimen was PBMCs. The chain recombines TRBV9 with TRBJ2-4; 9 nucleotides align to TRBD1. This receptor was taken from a woman aged 18-29 years in good health and CMV-seropositive. The CDR3 DNA reads TGTGCCAGCAGCGCCACAGGGGGCGTAGGCAAAAACATTCAGTACTTC. This gives the protein CASSATGGVGKNIQYF.